What follows is one TCR beta chain and its context. This entry belongs to a study of cytomegalovirus exposure and HLA in healthy donors. Study details: Earlier, approximately 190 million T cells were analyzed, and 117 million unique TCR beta sequences were found among them.

A multiplex PCR was run with 60 Vbeta primers and 13 Jbeta primers. Profiled with immunoSEQ multiplex PCR; TCRdb holds only in-frame clones, not every one. The table records 110,000 to 150,000 clones, roughly 10% of them present only once. The CDR3 totals 15 residues. Germline CDR1 and CDR2: SGHVS and FQNEAQ. With 2 bases removed from V and 4 bases from J, the gap between germline ends came to 12 bases. The chain recombines TRBV7-8 with TRBJ1-3; possible D gene TRBD1, 5 bases. Sequencing was performed on PBMCs. This TCR was recovered from a man in his fifties or sixties in good health and CMV-seronegative. The CDR3 loop reads CASSLKGLGGNTIYF. CDR3 nucleotides: TGTGCCAGCAGCTTAAAGGGGCTGGGAGGAAACACCATATATTTT.